The following is a T cell receptor beta chain sequence with its context. This sample stems from a study of shared clonotypes between healthy human individuals. Data came from immunoSEQ multiplex PCR; TCRdb stores just in-frame clones and leaves some out. Of hundreds of thousands of clones in the sample, 90% to 96% were seen once. V dropped 4 bases and J dropped 6 bases, with 13 bases sitting between them. The CDR3 consists of 13 residues. The germline gives CDR1 WNHNN, CDR2 SYGVQD (reference sequence). Sequencing input: naive CD4+ T cells sorted from blood. Subset noted: CD45RA+ positively selected. The sequence derives from a woman aged 25 to 39 in good health. The rearrangement uses TRBV10-1 and TRBJ2-7; D ambiguous. As DNA, the CDR3 is TGCGCCAGCAGTGGCGTGGGGTCGTCCGAGCAGTACTTC. Translated: CASSGVGSSEQYF.